The 20 T cell receptor beta chains below come from one sample, sequenced in a study of T cells in localized non-small cell lung cancer. The repertoire was sequenced with immunoSEQ multiplex PCR; TCRdb's copy has only in-frame clones and lacks some. The top ten hold roughly 13% of the sample, which has about 1,400 clones, roughly 25% seen once. The specimen comprised lung tumor tissue, sampled before any cancer treatment. The receptors shown here come from a woman aged 35-75 years with stage I lung adenocarcinoma.

This clone has a handful of counts. CDR3 sequence (DNA): TGTGCCAGCAGTTCCCGGGACAGGGGGCAAGAGACCCAGTACTTC. Encoded protein: CASSSRDRGQETQYF. The rearrangement joins TRBV6-8 to TRBJ2-5, with 11 positions matching TRBD1. The germline V gene has CDR1 MNHGY and CDR2 SAAAGT. V lost 4 bases and J lost 2; bases outside the gene matches: 3. There are 15 residues in the CDR3.

The CDR3 loop reads CASSQSYTGGDLYTEAFF. The CDR3 coding sequence is TGTGCCAGCAGCCAATCGTATACAGGGGGGGACCTATACACTGAAGCTTTCTTT. This chain joins TRBV16 and TRBJ1-1, with 8 bases aligning to TRBD1. The length of the CDR3 is 18 residues. V lost 0 bases, J lost 3 bases, and 12 bases stayed unmatched. Germline V gene data show CDR1 as KGHSY and CDR2 as FQNENV.

This clone was counted between two and nine times. The chain has TRBV11-3 and TRBJ2-5, with D possibly called TRBD1 or TRBD2 (7 bases each). Germline CDR1 SGHNT, CDR2 YENEEA. Trimming removed 3 bases at V and 5 bases at J, with 16 bases between. The CDR3 loop spans 15 amino acids. CDR3 residues: CASSFYRGGRETQYF. The CDR3 region has the DNA TGTGCCAGCAGCTTTTACAGGGGAGGGAGGGAGACCCAGTACTTC.

This clone showed up just a few times. The chain links TRBV28 to TRBJ1-1; D remains unclear. Trimming left V 5 bases short and J 0 bases short, with 10 bases between. CDR1 MDHEN and CDR2 SYDVKM come from the germline V gene. This CDR3 has 14 amino acids. CDR3 residues: CASSKGGMNTEAFF. Written as DNA, the CDR3 is TGTGCCAGCAGTAAGGGAGGAATGAACACTGAAGCTTTCTTT.

The gene calls are TRBV1 and TRBJ2-7; the D segment call TRBD2 is taken from the table without a DNA check. TRBV1 is noted as a pseudogene. This CDR3 contains 16 residues. CDR3 loop: CASSQEGGGFPYEQYF. Written as DNA, the CDR3 is TGCGCCAGCAGCCAAGAAGGCGGCGGTTTTCCCTACGAGCAGTACTTC.

In its sample, this clone was seen a few times. The chain combines TRBV28 with TRBJ1-5; 8 nucleotides agree with TRBD1. CDR3 length: 15 residues. With 1 base clipped from V and 2 bases from J, the junction kept 1 base outside the gene matches. CDR1 is MDHEN and CDR2 is SYDVKM in the germline V gene. CDR3 sequence: CASSLLTGGNQPQHF. For the CDR3, the DNA is TGTGCCAGCAGTTTATTGACAGGGGGCAATCAGCCCCAGCATTTT.

This clone has a single count. This chain uses TRBV19 with TRBJ2-7; D gene unclear. This CDR3 comprises 15 residues. Germline-derived CDR1 and CDR2 are LNHDA and SQIVND (reference sequence). V was clipped by 4 bases and J by 0 bases, with 13 bases between them. The CDR3 coding sequence is TGTGCCAGTAGTACCCAGCAGGATAACTCCTACGAGCAGTACTTC. Protein: CASSTQQDNSYEQYF.

The rearrangement uses TRBV6-8 and TRBJ1-5; D not resolved. The length of the CDR3 is 14 residues. Between the trimmed V and J ends, which lost 7 bases and 4 bases, there was a span of 14 bases. The V gene's germline CDR1 is MNHGY and CDR2 SAAAGT. This chain's CDR3 is CASIFSVTNQPQHF. The CDR3 nucleotides read TGTGCCAGCATTTTTTCAGTAACAAATCAGCCCCAGCATTTT.

The rearrangement joins TRBV5-1 to TRBJ2-3, with 10 bases identical to TRBD2. Germline CDR1 reads SGHRS; CDR2 reads YFSETQ. The V gene end was trimmed by 2 bases and the J gene end by 4 bases; junction bases not matched to a gene: 4. This CDR3 has 15 amino acids. The CDR3, as DNA: TGCGCCAGCAGCTTCGGGACTAGCGTTTCAGATACGCAGTATTTT. Amino acid sequence: CASSFGTSVSDTQYF.

This clone is termed medium-sized. The CDR3 nucleotides read TGTGCCAGCAGCTCCCCTCAGCGGGGGACCTACGAGCAGTACTTC. The encoded protein is CASSSPQRGTYEQYF. V and J are TRBV9 and TRBJ2-7; 8 bases are shared with TRBD2. The V and J ends lost 4 bases and 2 bases, in that order; junction bases with no gene match: 8. The V gene's germline CDR1 is SGDLS and CDR2 YYNGEE. The CDR3 is made up of 15 amino acids. Using reference TRBV9 and TRBJ2-7 for the parts outside the CDR3, the full variable domain is DSGVTQTPKHLITATGQRVTLRCSPRSGDLSVYWYQQSLDQGLQFLIQYYNGEERAKGNILERFSAQQFPDLHSELNLSSLELGDSALYFCASSSPQRGTYEQYFGPGTRLTVT.

The chain uses TRBV6-8 and TRBJ1-1; D perhaps matches TRBD1 (5 bases). The germline V gene has CDR1 MNHGY and CDR2 SAAAGT. The CDR3 loop spans 12 amino acids. Deletions cut 5 bases from V and 4 bases from J, with 8 bases between. CDR3 in DNA: TGTGCCAGCAGTCCCCAGGGCACTGAAGCTTTCTTT. Residues: CASSPQGTEAFF.

This clone was counted between two and nine times. This chain links TRBV6-8 with TRBJ2-7; no reliable D call. The CDR3 runs to 17 residues. Looked up from germline, CDR1 is MNHGY and CDR2 is SAAAGT. V was cut by 7 bases and J by 1 base, with 23 bases left in between. The CDR3 spells CASTNPLTLTGSYEQYF. CDR3 nucleotides: TGTGCCAGCACCAACCCTCTCACTTTGACGGGTTCCTACGAGCAGTACTTC.

The rearrangement uses TRBV19 and TRBJ1-2; tentative D call: TRBD1 (5 bases). From germline, CDR1 is LNHDA and CDR2 SQIVND (reference sequence). V gave up 1 base and J gave up 5 bases, with 8 bases separating them. The length of the CDR3 is 13 residues. CDR3 amino acids: CASSIAGSYGYTF. CDR3 DNA: TGTGCCAGTAGTATAGCAGGGAGTTATGGCTACACCTTC.

This clone is classed as medium-sized. The chain employs TRBV11-3 and TRBJ2-4; D is ambiguous. The CDR3 runs 14 residues. Germline loops: CDR1 SGHNT, CDR2 YENEEA. Trimming took 6 bases from V and 1 from J, leaving 10 bases between them. This CDR3 reads CASSQRRAKNIQYF. The CDR3 region has the DNA TGTGCCAGCAGTCAAAGGCGGGCCAAAAACATTCAGTACTTC.

This clone counts as medium-sized. This rearrangement joins TRBV9 to TRBJ2-7, with 10 positions matching TRBD1. Per the germline V gene, CDR1 is SGDLS and CDR2 is YYNGEE. The CDR3 length is 16 residues. Trimming at V came to 0 bases and at J to 0 bases, leaving 3 bases not matched to a gene. The CDR3 loop is CASSVAGQGTSYEQYF. The CDR3, as DNA: TGTGCCAGCAGCGTAGCGGGACAGGGGACCTCCTACGAGCAGTACTTC.

V gene TRBV6-8 combines with J gene TRBJ1-5; the D is unclear. The germline V gene encodes CDR1 MNHGY and CDR2 SAAAGT. Trimming left V 5 bases short and J 4 bases short, with 9 bases between. The CDR3 is 13 residues long. The CDR3 sequence is CASSIRANQPQHF. The CDR3 DNA is TGTGCCAGCAGTATCCGGGCGAATCAGCCCCAGCATTTT.

This clone was found a few times. This sequence joins TRBV28 and TRBJ2-2; 9 bases fit TRBD1. CDR1 MDHEN and CDR2 SYDVKM come from the germline V gene. Trimming removed 10 bases from V and 7 bases from J; junction bases left unmatched: 13. This CDR3 contains 15 residues. In DNA form, the CDR3 reads TGTGCCACCCAAATTGAACAGGGGGCTAACGGGGAGCTGTTTTTT. Protein: CATQIEQGANGELFF.

The chain uses TRBV29-1 and TRBJ1-2; 7 bases fit TRBD1. V shed 3 bases, J shed 4 bases, and the junction held 8 bases outside the gene matches. There are 14 residues in the CDR3. Per germline, CDR1 SQVTM and CDR2 ANQGSEA. The CDR3 loop is CSVDTSAGGYGYTF. CDR3 DNA: TGCAGCGTTGATACTTCGGCAGGGGGCTATGGCTACACCTTC.

The V gene is TRBV6-8, the J gene TRBJ1-2, with 9 bases matching TRBD1. The germline CDR1 and CDR2 sequences are MNHGY and SAAAGT. The CDR3 is 17 amino acids. Losses at the gene ends were 4 bases for V and 5 bases for J; bases not matched to a gene: 14. The DNA of the CDR3 is TGTGCCAGCAGTTCCCCTACTAACGGCGACAGGGGGTATGGCTACACCTTC. It is translated as CASSSPTNGDRGYGYTF.

Only a few counts were recorded for this clone. The J gene is TRBJ2-2, the V gene TRBV9, with 7 nucleotides matching TRBD1. There are 14 residues in the CDR3. CDR1 and CDR2 (germline): SGDLS, YYNGEE. J lost 5 bases, V lost 4 bases, and 5 bases had no gene match. CDR3 sequence reads: CASSRKQGTGELFF. The CDR3 DNA is TGTGCCAGCAGCCGGAAACAGGGGACCGGGGAGCTGTTTTTT.